This TCR beta chain appears in the sequencing data of a study of OX40 agonist ivuxolimab in advanced cancers. Overall study: Mean age roughly 65 years, range about 23 to 79; about 81% male.

With regard to this clone: Its antigen is unknown.

Autoimmune disease history or systemic immunosuppression excluded patients. The germline CDR1 and CDR2 sequences are LNHNV and YYDKDF (reference sequence). Trimming cost V 2 bases and J 6 bases; bases outside gene matches: 4. This CDR3 region has 14 residues. Produced via immunoSEQ multiplex PCR; TCRdb's table is partial and in-frame only. The data contain around 53,000 clones, roughly 88% of them singletons. General study findings and limits: Partial responders at 0.1-3.0 mg/kg had among the lowest clonal expansion.

J is TRBJ2-4 and V is TRBV15, with 7 bases matching TRBD1. This clonotype was obtained from an adult with an advanced solid tumor such as melanoma, head and neck, liver or kidney cancer. This specimen was CD4+ or CD8+ T cells sorted from blood, taken in a trial of the OX40 agonist ivuxolimab. CDR3 coding DNA: TGTGCCACCAGCAGATGGGACAGCCCAAACATTCAGTACTTC. Amino acids: CATSRWDSPNIQYF.